The TCR beta chain described here comes from a study of CD8 T cells in ankylosing spondylitis. Each TCR beta library was made by quantitative 5'-RACE that incorporated molecular barcodes. TCRdb re-called the 5' RACE reads through MiXCR, storing one row per CDR3 protein. The sample contains 100,000 to 150,000 distinct CDR3 sequences, more than 6.5% of which appear only once. Findings and caveats of the study: Matched ankylosing spondylitis synovial fluid reportedly showed significant enrichment of disease-linked clones. Some of these motif variants have turned up before, in reports on reactive arthritis synovial fluid and blood. A TCR beta motif made of about eight highly homologous variants seemed typical of ankylosing spondylitis blood.

This clonotype was seen ten or more times. No antigen is known for it. The junction and the germline gene differ at one end; a read error may be behind it. Germline CDR1 reads SQVTM; CDR2 reads ANQGSEA. The length of the CDR3 is 10 residues. The sample was blood, either unsorted or a sorted T cell fraction (not recorded which). The chain recombines TRBV29-1 with TRBJ2-1; D unclear. The receptor was isolated from a male donor with ankylosing spondylitis or in good health (not recorded which). The CDR3 DNA reads as TGCAGCGTCCCTGCACACTTTTGCATCTTC. It codes for CSVPAHFCIF.